This T cell receptor (beta chain) was recorded in a study of blood T cell repertoires in COVID-19 (dated by TCRdb to 2018 to 2021). Study-level background: Collaborator samples came from the United States, Italy and Spain and covered acute and convalescent phases of COVID-19. The material from the prospective study consisted of cDNA or gDNA derived from T cells, B-cell-depleted T cells, or PBMCs. Subjects who had been exposed to COVID-19, were actively infected with it, or had recovered from it provided the deeply sampled blood TCRbeta repertoires that made up the dataset. A freely available public database, intended as a resource for researchers studying the immune response to SARS-CoV-2, is where the repertoires were released. The samples were drawn from two sources: the first 160 participants of the ongoing ImmuneRACE study, and 1,254 subjects contributed by 6 global collaborators. A de-identified subject ID, COVID-19 status, age in years and sex were almost always included in the sample metadata. HLA class I and class II types, where available, came from metadata supplied by the sample provider rather than from assay-based typing.

TCRbeta CDR3 regions were amplified from genomic DNA by means of the immunoSEQ Assay, a bias-controlled multiplex PCR. The paper's data handling went like this. Nucleated cell counts per sample were estimated from amplification of reference gene primers within the assay. Sequence reads were collapsed and filtered to measure the absolute abundance of every unique TCRbeta CDR3 rearrangement. For each sample, productive Simpson clonality was calculated by taking the square root of Simpson's diversity index across productive rearrangements. The clones in this table, taken by TCRdb from immuneACCESS, are in-frame only. Not every clone is retained; where verified, under half of the shortfall comes from an unresolved V gene, and the cause of the rest is unknown. V and J calls and clone size come straight from that table; D and trimming were deduced from the DNA. The sample records about 400,000 clones, 70% to 90% of which are singletons. The biggest ten clones account for over 2% of the sample.

This clone has just one count. Its antigen is still unknown. No much larger clone exists at a distance of one base, and base qualities are not known. Broad study findings and their caveats: The amount of clinical and demographic metadata varied by source and participant and was provided uncurated.

In the prospective study, participants were roughly 18 to 90 years old, resided in 20 to 30 geographic areas of the United States, and were enrolled through a virtual design. In the prospective study, participants were assigned to cohorts based on the clinical history participants reported in a screening survey and a study questionnaire. In the prospective study, mobile phlebotomists collected whole blood, serum and a nasopharyngeal or oropharyngeal swab from each participant. Participants in the prospective study had the option to provide additional blood draws and questionnaires over a roughly 2-month period. Blood samples from the prospective study were shipped frozen or at room temperature prior to DNA extraction. The source is a middle-aged woman with acute COVID-19. Sequenced material: PBMCs or T cells enriched from blood (not recorded which).

The CDR3 region: CASSPRGGSADTQYF. The base sequence is TGTGCCAGCTCACCACGCGGGGGTTCGGCGGATACGCAGTATTTT. This chain is built from TRBV18 and TRBJ2-3, with TRBD2 identical over 7 junction bases. Here V drops 1 base and J drops 6 bases, and the junction holds 7 bases not matched to any gene. The CDR3 covers 15 residues, taking in both the cysteine and the phenylalanine. Just CDR3 DNA is preserved here, 45 bases in frame from base 1. CDR1 and CDR2 are drawn from the germline V gene: KGHSH, LQKENI. Here the CDR3 is joined to the reference TRBV18 and TRBJ2-3 genes, and the full variable domain is: NAGVMQNPRHLVRRRGQEARLRCSPMKGHSHVYWYRQLPEEGLKFMVYLQKENIIDESGMPKERFSAEFPKEGPSILRIQQVVRGDSAAYFCASSPRGGSADTQYFGPGTRLTVL.